One sample yielded the 8 T cell receptor beta chains listed below, sequenced in a study of blood T cell repertoires in COVID-19. Only in-frame clones appear in the TCRdb table, and some are missing; sequencing was by immunoSEQ multiplex PCR. The sample contains nearly 250,000 clones, about 89% of which appear only once. Sequenced input: peripheral blood. These receptors all come from a woman aged 60 to 75 who had recovered from COVID-19.

This chain connects TRBV11-2 to TRBJ1-1, with 8 nucleotides matching TRBD1. The CDR3 consists of 13 residues. J was trimmed by 4 bases and V by 5 bases; bases with no gene match: 3. Germline V gene lookup returns CDR1 SGHAT and CDR2 FQNNGV. CDR3 residues: CASSADRGTEAFF. CDR3 DNA: TGTGCCAGCAGCGCCGACAGGGGCACTGAAGCTTTCTTT. Full variable domain (outside the CDR3, taken from reference TRBV11-2 and TRBJ1-1): EAGVAQSPRYKIIEKRQSVAFWCNPISGHATLYWYQQILGQGPKLLIQFQNNGVVDDSQLPKDRFSAERLKGVDSTLKIQPAKLEDSAVYLCASSADRGTEAFFGQGTRLTVV.

V usage is TRBV7-2 and J usage is TRBJ2-5; no clear D. The CDR3 loop spans 13 amino acids. Germline V gene data show CDR1 as SGHTA and CDR2 as FQGNSA. Trimming took 3 bases from V and 2 from J, leaving 7 bases between them. This chain's CDR3 is CASSLRSQETQYF. CDR3 in DNA: TGTGCCAGCAGCTTGCGGTCTCAAGAGACCCAGTACTTC.

The rearrangement uses TRBV27 and TRBJ1-6; 8 nucleotides agree with TRBD1. The CDR3 covers 13 residues. Per germline, CDR1 MNHEY and CDR2 SMNVEV (reference sequence). The ends lost 3 bases at V and 13 bases at J; junction bases unmatched: 5. This CDR3 reads CASSFLTGGPLHF. Here the CDR3 DNA reads TGTGCCAGCAGTTTCCTAACAGGGGGTCCCCTCCACTTT.

The chain has TRBV6-5 and TRBJ2-2; D may be TRBD1 (6 bases). Looked up from germline, CDR1 is MNHEY and CDR2 is SVGAGI. Between the trimmed V and J ends, which lost 10 bases and 2 bases, there was a span of 11 bases. The CDR3 loop spans 13 amino acids. As DNA, the CDR3 is TGTGCCATCCGGGACACCAACACCGGGGAGCTGTTTTTT. It is translated as CAIRDTNTGELFF.

This chain joins TRBV7-9 and TRBJ2-3; 10 bases map to TRBD2. The CDR3 runs 16 residues. Trimming at V came to 5 bases and at J to 0 bases, leaving 5 bases not matched to a gene. The germline CDR1 and CDR2 sequences are SEHNR and FQNEAQ (reference sequence). CDR3 DNA sequence: TGTGCCAGCAGCACCGGACTAGCGGAGAGCACAGATACGCAGTATTTT. This translates into CASSTGLAESTDTQYF. Using reference TRBV7-9 and TRBJ2-3 for the parts outside the CDR3, the full variable domain is DTGVSQNPRHKITKRGQNVTFRCDPISEHNRLYWYRQTLGQGPEFLTYFQNEAQLEKSRLLSDRFSAERPKGSFSTLEIQRTEQGDSAMYLCASSTGLAESTDTQYFGPGTRLTVL.

CDR3 protein: CASSESWTGTYEQYF. Here the CDR3 DNA reads TGTGCCAGCAGTGAGAGCTGGACAGGAACCTACGAGCAGTACTTC. The chain is built from TRBV6-1 and TRBJ2-7, with TRBD1 matching 7 bases. The germline V gene has CDR1 MNHNS and CDR2 SASEGT. The CDR3 is 15 amino acids. J lost 2 bases, V lost 3 bases, and 7 bases had no gene match.

The chain employs TRBV5-6 and TRBJ2-5; D is undetermined. Germline CDR1 and CDR2: SGHDT and YYEEEE. V was clipped by 4 bases and J by 4 bases, with 14 bases between them. This CDR3 has 14 residues. This CDR3 reads CASSTTAFRETQYF. The CDR3, as DNA: TGTGCCAGCAGCACGACTGCCTTTCGAGAGACCCAGTACTTC.

The chain is built from TRBV11-2 and TRBJ2-2, with 8 bases lining up with TRBD1. Germline-derived CDR1 and CDR2 are SGHAT and FQNNGV. V dropped 7 bases and J dropped 7; count of bases not matched to a gene: 8. The length of the CDR3 is 14 residues. The CDR3 DNA sequence: TGTGCCAGCATGTGGACAGGGTTCGGCGGGGAGCTGTTTTTT. Residues: CASMWTGFGGELFF.